The rows below give T cell receptor beta chains drawn from one sample of a study of T-cell memory formation after mild COVID-19. MiXCR was run by TCRdb on the 5' RACE reads, yielding one entry per CDR3 protein. The sample records 500,000 to 650,000 distinct CDR3 sequences, roughly 21% being singletons. The sequenced material came from PBMCs or a T cell subset sorted from them (not recorded which). The receptors derive from an adult woman who had mild COVID-19 (a few samples of this study predate the infection). Cell type and time point are not known. Both conserved end residues are part of each CDR3. A D gene is named only where the DNA matches it firmly. A row's size may be missing; if present it is once, few, many or a size class.

v_gene: TRBV20-1
d_gene: NA
abundance: NA
j_gene: TRBJ2-1
CDR3nt: TGCAGTGCTAGAGTTTTAGGGACCTCCTACAATGAGCAGTTCTTC
CDR3aa: CSARVLGTSYNEQFF

v_gene: TRBV7-3
d_gene: NA
abundance: NA
j_gene: TRBJ1-2
CDR3nt: TGTGCCAGCAGCTTTCAGGGCTACTATGGCTACACCTTC
CDR3aa: CASSFQGYYGYTF

v_gene: TRBV6-2/TRBV6-3
d_gene: TRBD2
abundance: NA
j_gene: TRBJ2-3
CDR3nt: TGTGCCACCAACGTAGCGGGAGCTCCCGTAGATCCGCAGTATTTT
CDR3aa: CATNVAGAPVDPQYF

v_gene: TRBV7-8
d_gene: TRBD1
abundance: NA
j_gene: TRBJ2-1
CDR3nt: TGTGCCAGCAGCTCATCTAGGGACAGGGGCAACAATGAGCAGTTCTTC
CDR3aa: CASSSSRDRGNNEQFF

v_gene: TRBV7-2
d_gene: TRBD2
abundance: few
j_gene: TRBJ2-3
CDR3nt: TGTGCCAGCAGCCCTATTTGGGTGGCGGGGGGGCGGCAAGATACGCAGTATTTT
CDR3aa: CASSPIWVAGGRQDTQYF

v_gene: TRBV29-1
d_gene: NA
abundance: few
j_gene: TRBJ2-3
CDR3nt: TGCAGCGTTTTCGGGAGAGGCACAGATACGCAGTATTTT
CDR3aa: CSVFGRGTDTQYF

v_gene: TRBV2
d_gene: NA
abundance: NA
j_gene: TRBJ1-1
CDR3nt: TGTGCCAGCAGCCCCCTGGGGGAGTTCGGGGAAGCTTTCTTT
CDR3aa: CASSPLGEFGEAFF

v_gene: TRBV4-1
d_gene: NA
abundance: few
j_gene: TRBJ1-2
CDR3nt: TGCGCCAGCAGCCAATTCCGGGACTCGAGGAACTATGGCTACACCTTC
CDR3aa: CASSQFRDSRNYGYTF

v_gene: TRBV5-1
d_gene: TRBD1
abundance: NA
j_gene: TRBJ2-7
CDR3nt: TGCGCCAGCAGCGGACCGGGACAGGGAGGGTACGAGCAGTACTTC
CDR3aa: CASSGPGQGGYEQYF

v_gene: TRBV7-9
d_gene: NA
abundance: NA
j_gene: TRBJ1-2
CDR3nt: TGTGCCAGCAGCTCCCTGAGGGCTTCGCGGGGACCCAGCGGGGGCTACACCTTC
CDR3aa: CASSSLRASRGPSGGYTF

v_gene: TRBV12-3/TRBV12-4
d_gene: NA
abundance: few
j_gene: TRBJ2-2
CDR3nt: TGTGCCAGCAGTGACCCGGGAGGGGAGCTGTTTTTT
CDR3aa: CASSDPGGELFF